This TCR beta chain was identified during a study of cytomegalovirus exposure and HLA in healthy donors. V lost 2 bases and J lost 3, with 18 bases in between. The CDR3 runs to 16 residues. Germline CDR1 reads SGHDT; CDR2 reads YYEEEE. Amplification used 60 Vbeta primers and 13 Jbeta primers. Sequenced by immunoSEQ multiplex PCR; TCRdb stores in-frame clones only, minus some. This sample's table has 200,000 or so clones. The sequence was obtained from a boy aged 5 to 17 in good health and CMV-seronegative. Sequencing used PBMCs. The chain employs TRBV5-6 and TRBJ2-7; D is possibly TRBD1 (6 bases). CDR3 coding DNA: TGTGCCAGCAGCTTACGAGAACAGGGCCCCCTCTACGAGCAGTACTTC. It yields the protein CASSLREQGPLYEQYF.